This TCR beta chain was recovered during a study of human thymus T cells. Here immunoSEQ multiplex PCR was the method, and the copy in TCRdb shows in-frame clones only, minus some. The repertoire holds fewer than 90,000 clones, with nearly 98% as singletons. Corrective heart surgery yielded resections, and these provided the thymus tissue. Samples came from healthy Finnish infants during open corrective cardiac surgery. Points from the study as a whole: Thymic repertoires of unrelated individuals were reported in related research to overlap highly. Biased V and J segment usage appeared in thymus and peripheral blood.

Note on this clone: What it binds is unknown.

This CDR3 has 15 residues. Germline CDR1 and CDR2: LNHNV and YYDKDF (reference sequence). V was trimmed by 4 bases and J by 4 bases, leaving 16 bases between them. The TCR comes from a boy younger than two with a congenital heart defect but otherwise immunologically healthy. What was sequenced was thymus tissue. The chain employs TRBV15 and TRBJ1-1, with D unresolved. The CDR3 DNA sequence: TGTGCCACCAGCAACGTGGGAGGGAGGACCACTGAAGCTTTCTTT. Translating gives CATSNVGGRTTEAFF. The entire variable domain, with the rest obtained from reference TRBV15 and TRBJ1-1, is as follows: DAMVIQNPRYQVTQFGKPVTLSCSQTLNHNVMYWYQQKSSQAPKLLFHYYDKDFNNEADTPDNFQSRRPNTSFCFLDIRSPGLGDTAMYLCATSNVGGRTTEAFFGQGTRLTVV.